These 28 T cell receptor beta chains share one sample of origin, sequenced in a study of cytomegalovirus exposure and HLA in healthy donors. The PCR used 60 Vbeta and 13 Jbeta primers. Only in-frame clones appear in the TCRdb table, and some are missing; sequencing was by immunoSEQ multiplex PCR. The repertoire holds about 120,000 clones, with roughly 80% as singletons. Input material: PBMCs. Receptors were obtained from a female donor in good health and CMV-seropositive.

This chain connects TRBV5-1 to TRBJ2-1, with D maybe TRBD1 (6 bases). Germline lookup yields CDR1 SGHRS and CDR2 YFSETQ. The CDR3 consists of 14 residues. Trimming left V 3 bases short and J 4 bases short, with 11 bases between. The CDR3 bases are TGCGCCAGCAGCTCGCAGGACAGTTACAATGAGCAGTTCTTC. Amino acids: CASSSQDSYNEQFF.

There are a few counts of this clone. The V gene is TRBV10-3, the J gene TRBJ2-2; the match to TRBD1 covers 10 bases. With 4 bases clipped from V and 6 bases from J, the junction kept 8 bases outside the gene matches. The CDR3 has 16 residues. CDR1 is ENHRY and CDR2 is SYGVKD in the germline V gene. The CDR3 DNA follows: TGTGCCATCAGTGGGACAGGGGGGTCATATTCCGGGGAGCTGTTTTTT. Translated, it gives CAISGTGGSYSGELFF.

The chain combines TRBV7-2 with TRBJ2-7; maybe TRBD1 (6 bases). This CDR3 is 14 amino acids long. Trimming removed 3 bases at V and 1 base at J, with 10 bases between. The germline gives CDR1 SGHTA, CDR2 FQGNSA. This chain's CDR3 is CASSFSGVSYEQYF. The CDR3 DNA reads TGTGCCAGCAGCTTTTCAGGGGTTTCCTACGAGCAGTACTTC.

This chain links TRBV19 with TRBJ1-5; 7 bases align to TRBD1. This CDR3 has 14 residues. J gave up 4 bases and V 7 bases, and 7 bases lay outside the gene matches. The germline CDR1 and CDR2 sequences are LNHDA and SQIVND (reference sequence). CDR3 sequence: CASKPGQRNQPQHF. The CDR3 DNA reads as TGTGCCAGTAAACCGGGACAGCGAAATCAGCCCCAGCATTTT.

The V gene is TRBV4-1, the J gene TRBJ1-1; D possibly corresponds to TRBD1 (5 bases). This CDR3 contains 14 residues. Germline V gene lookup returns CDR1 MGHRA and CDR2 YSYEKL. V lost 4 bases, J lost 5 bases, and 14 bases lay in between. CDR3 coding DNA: TGCGCCAGCAGCCCGTTTCAGGGAAGAACTGAAGCTTTCTTT. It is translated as CASSPFQGRTEAFF.

CDR3 nucleotides: TGTGCCAGCAGCTTAGTCCAGGCAACTTACTACGAGCAGTACTTC. It specifies CASSLVQATYYEQYF. The chain carries TRBV7-2 and TRBJ2-7; D call uncertain. The CDR3 sequence is 15 residues long. The germline V gene has CDR1 SGHTA and CDR2 FQGNSA. V lost 1 base and J lost 3, with 13 bases in between.

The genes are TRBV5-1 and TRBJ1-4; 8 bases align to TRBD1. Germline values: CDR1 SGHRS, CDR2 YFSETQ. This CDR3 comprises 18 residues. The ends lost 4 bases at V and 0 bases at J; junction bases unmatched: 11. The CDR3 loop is CASSPARDRWSTNEKLFF. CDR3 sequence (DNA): TGCGCCAGCAGCCCGGCCAGGGACAGGTGGTCAACTAATGAAAAACTGTTTTTT.

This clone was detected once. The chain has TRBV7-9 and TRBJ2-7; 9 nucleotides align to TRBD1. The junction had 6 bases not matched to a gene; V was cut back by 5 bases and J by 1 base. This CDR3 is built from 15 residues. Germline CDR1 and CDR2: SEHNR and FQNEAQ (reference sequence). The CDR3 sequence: CASSTTGTGSYEQYF. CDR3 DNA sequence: TGTGCCAGCAGCACAACCGGGACAGGGTCCTACGAGCAGTACTTC.

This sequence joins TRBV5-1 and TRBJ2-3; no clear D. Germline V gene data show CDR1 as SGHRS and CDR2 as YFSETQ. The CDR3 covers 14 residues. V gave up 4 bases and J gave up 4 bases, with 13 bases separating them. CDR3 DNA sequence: TGCGCCAGCAGCCCTACCAAGCTGGCAGATACGCAGTATTTT. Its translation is CASSPTKLADTQYF.

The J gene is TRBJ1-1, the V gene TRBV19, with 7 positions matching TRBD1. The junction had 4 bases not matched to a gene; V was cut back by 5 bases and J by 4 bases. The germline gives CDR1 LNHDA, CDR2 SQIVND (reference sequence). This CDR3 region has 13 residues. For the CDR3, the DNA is TGTGCCAGTAGTCACAGGGGCATCACTGAAGCTTTCTTT. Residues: CASSHRGITEAFF. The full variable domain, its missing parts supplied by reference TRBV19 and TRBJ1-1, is DGGITQSPKYLFRKEGQNVTLSCEQNLNHDAMYWYRQDPGQGLRLIYYSQIVNDFQKGDIAEGYSVSREKKESFPLTVTSAQKNPTAFYLCASSHRGITEAFFGQGTRLTVV.

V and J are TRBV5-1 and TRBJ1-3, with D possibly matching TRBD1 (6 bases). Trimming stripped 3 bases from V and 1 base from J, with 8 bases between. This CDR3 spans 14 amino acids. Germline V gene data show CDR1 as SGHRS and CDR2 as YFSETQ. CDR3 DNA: TGCGCCAGCAGCTCAGGACAGTCTGGAAACACCATATATTTT. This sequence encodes CASSSGQSGNTIYF.

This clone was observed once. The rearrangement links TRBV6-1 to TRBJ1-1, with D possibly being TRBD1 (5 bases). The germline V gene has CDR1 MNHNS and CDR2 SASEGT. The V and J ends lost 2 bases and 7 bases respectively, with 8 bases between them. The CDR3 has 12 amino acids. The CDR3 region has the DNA TGTGCCAGCAGTGAAAGGCAGGGTGAAGCTTTCTTT. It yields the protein CASSERQGEAFF.

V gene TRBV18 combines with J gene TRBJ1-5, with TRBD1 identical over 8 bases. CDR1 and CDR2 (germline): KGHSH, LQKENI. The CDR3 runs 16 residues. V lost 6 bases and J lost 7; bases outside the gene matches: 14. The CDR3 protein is CASSEARTGTGQPQHF. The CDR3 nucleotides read TGTGCCAGCTCCGAAGCCAGGACAGGGACGGGCCAGCCCCAGCATTTT.

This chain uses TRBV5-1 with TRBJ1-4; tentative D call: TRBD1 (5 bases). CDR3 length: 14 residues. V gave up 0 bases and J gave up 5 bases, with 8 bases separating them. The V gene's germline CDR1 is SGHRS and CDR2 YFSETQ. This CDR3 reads CASSLGDSNEKLFF. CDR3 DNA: TGCGCCAGCAGCTTGGGTGACAGCAATGAAAAACTGTTTTTT.

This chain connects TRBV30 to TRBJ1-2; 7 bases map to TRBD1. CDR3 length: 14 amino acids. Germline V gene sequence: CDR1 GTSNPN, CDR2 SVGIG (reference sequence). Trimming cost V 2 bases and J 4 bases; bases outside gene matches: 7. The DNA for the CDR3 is TGTGCCTGGAGTAGTAATACAGGGGCCTATGGCTACACCTTC. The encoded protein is CAWSSNTGAYGYTF.

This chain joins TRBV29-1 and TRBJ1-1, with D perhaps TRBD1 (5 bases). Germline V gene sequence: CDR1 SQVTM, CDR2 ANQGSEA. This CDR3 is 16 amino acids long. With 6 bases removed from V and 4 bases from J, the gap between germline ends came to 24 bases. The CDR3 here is CSVDRLGGSRGTEAFF. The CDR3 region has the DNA TGCAGCGTCGATCGGTTGGGGGGGAGTCGAGGCACTGAAGCTTTCTTT.

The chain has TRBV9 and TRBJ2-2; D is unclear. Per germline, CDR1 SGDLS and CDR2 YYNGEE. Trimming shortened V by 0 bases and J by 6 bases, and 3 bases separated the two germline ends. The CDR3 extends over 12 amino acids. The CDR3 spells CASSVAAGELFF. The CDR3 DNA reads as TGTGCCAGCAGCGTAGCTGCCGGGGAGCTGTTTTTT.

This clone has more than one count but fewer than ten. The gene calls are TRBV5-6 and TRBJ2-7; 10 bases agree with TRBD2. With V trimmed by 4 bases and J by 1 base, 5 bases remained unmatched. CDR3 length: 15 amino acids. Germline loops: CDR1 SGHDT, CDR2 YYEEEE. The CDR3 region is CASSPLAGGSYEQYF. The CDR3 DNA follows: TGTGCCAGCAGCCCCTTAGCGGGGGGTTCCTACGAGCAGTACTTC.

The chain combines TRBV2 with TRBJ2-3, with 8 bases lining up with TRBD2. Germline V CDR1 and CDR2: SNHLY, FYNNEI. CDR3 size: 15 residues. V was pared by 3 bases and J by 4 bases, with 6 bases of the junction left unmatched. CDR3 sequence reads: CASSDRRGGADTQYF. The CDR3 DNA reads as TGTGCCAGCAGTGATCGTCGGGGGGGTGCAGATACGCAGTATTTT.

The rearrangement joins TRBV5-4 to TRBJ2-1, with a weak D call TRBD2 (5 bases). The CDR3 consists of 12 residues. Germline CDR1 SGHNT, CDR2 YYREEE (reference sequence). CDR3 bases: TGTGCTATACGGGGAAGATACAATGAGCAGTTCTTC. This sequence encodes CAIRGRYNEQFF.

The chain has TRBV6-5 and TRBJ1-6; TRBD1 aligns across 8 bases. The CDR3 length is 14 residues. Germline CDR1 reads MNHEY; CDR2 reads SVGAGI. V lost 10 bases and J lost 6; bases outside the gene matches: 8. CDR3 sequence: CATAWTGLNSPLHF. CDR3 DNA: TGTGCCACAGCTTGGACAGGGCTTAATTCACCCCTCCACTTT.

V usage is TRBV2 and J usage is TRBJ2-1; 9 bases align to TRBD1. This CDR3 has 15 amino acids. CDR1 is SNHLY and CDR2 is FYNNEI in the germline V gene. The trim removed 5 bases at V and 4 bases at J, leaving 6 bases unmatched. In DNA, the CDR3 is TGTGCCAGCAGTCAGACAGGGGGGTTTTACAATGAGCAGTTCTTC. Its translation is CASSQTGGFYNEQFF.

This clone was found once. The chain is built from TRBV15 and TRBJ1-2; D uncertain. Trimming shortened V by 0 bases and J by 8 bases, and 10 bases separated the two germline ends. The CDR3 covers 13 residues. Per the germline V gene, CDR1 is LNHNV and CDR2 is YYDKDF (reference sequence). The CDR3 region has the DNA TGTGCCACCAGCAGAGAACGAGGCGCGGGCTACACCTTC. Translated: CATSRERGAGYTF.

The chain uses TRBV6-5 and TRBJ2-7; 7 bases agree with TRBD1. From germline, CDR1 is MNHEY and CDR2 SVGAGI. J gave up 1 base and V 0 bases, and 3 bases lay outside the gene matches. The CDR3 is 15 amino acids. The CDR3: CASSYSRRGSYEQYF. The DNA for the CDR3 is TGTGCCAGCAGTTACTCCCGCAGGGGGTCCTACGAGCAGTACTTC.

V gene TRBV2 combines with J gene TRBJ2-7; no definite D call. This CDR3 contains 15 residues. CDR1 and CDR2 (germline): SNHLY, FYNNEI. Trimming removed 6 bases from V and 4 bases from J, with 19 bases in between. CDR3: CASRVGLNNGYEQYF. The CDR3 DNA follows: TGTGCCAGCAGGGTGGGCCTGAACAACGGTTACGAGCAGTACTTC.

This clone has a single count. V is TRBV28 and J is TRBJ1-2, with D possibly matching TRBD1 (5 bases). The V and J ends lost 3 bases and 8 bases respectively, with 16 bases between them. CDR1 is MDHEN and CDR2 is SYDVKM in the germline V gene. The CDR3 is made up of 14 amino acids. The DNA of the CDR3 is TGTGCCAGCAGTTTCCGGGACTACATTGGCGGCTACACCTTC. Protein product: CASSFRDYIGGYTF.

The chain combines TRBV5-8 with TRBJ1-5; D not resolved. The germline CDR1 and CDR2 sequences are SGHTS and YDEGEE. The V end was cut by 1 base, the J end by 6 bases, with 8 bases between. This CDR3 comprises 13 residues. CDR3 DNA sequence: TGTGCCAGCAGCTTGATTTTCGGTCAGCCCCAGCATTTT. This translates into CASSLIFGQPQHF.

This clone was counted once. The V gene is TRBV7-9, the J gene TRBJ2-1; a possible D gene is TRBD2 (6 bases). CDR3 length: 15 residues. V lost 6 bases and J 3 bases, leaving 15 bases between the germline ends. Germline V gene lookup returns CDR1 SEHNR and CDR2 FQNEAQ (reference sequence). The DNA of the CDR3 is TGTGCCAGCAGTTCCGGGACTCAAAACTACAATGAGCAGTTCTTC. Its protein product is CASSSGTQNYNEQFF.